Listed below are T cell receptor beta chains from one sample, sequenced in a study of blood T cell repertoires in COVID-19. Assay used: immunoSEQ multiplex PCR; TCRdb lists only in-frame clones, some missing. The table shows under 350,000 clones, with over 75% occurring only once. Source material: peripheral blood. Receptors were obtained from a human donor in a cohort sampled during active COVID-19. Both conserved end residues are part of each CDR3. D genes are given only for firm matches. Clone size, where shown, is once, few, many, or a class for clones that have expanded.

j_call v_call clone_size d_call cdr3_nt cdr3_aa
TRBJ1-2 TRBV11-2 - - TGTGCCAGCAGCAGCACGGACAGCCCCGTAGGAGGCTACACCTTC CASSSTDSPVGGYTF
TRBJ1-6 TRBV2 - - TGTGCCAGCAGTGATACCGAGGTGGCGGGATATTCACCCCTCCACTTT CASSDTEVAGYSPLHF
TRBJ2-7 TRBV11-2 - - TGTGCCAGCGCAGTTTCGGACATCTACGAGCAGTACTTC CASAVSDIYEQYF
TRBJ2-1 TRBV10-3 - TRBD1 TGTGCCATCAGTGGGACAGGGAATAATGAGCAGTTCTTC CAISGTGNNEQFF
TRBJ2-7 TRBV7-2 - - TGTGCCAGCAGCTTAGGCGGGGCGGGGCCACCCTACGAGCAGTACTTC CASSLGGAGPPYEQYF
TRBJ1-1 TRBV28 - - TGTGCCAGCAGTCCCCAAGGAGGGGCTCTTGAAGCTTTCTTT CASSPQGGALEAFF
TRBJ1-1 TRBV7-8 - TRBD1 TGTGCCAGCAGCCGAGGGGGGACAGGGGGATTAAGAGCTTTCTTT CASSRGGTGGLRAFF
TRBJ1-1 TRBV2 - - TGTGCCAGCAGTGAAGCATCTGTGACTGAAGCTTTCTTT CASSEASVTEAFF
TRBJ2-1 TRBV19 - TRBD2 TGTGCCAGTACCAACATAGCGGGACCTCTCGGGACTGAGCAGTTCTTC CASTNIAGPLGTEQFF
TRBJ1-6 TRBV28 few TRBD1 TGTGCCAGCAGTTTATGGACAGGGGGAAATGATTCACCCCTCCACTTT CASSLWTGGNDSPLHF
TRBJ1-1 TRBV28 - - TGTGCCAGCAGTTTACGACAGTACTCCACTGAAGCTTTCTTT CASSLRQYSTEAFF
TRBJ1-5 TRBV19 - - TGTGCCAGTAGTTGGCAGACCGGGCAGGGCTTCCAGCCCCAGCATTTT CASSWQTGQGFQPQHF
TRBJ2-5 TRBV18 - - TGTGCCAGCTCATCCTACCAAGAGACCCAGTACTTC CASSSYQETQYF
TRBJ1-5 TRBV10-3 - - TGTGCCATCAGTGATGCACAGAACAATCAGCCCCAGCATTTT CAISDAQNNQPQHF
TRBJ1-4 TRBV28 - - TGTGCCAGCAGTTGGGGGGGGCGGAAACTGTTTTTT CASSWGGRKLFF
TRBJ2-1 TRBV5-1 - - TGCGCCAGCAGCCCGAAATGGACAGCCCCCAACGGAAATGAGCAGTTCTTC CASSPKWTAPNGNEQFF
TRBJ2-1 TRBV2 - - TGTGCCAGCAGTGTAAGCGGGTTTGGTGAGCAGTTCTTC CASSVSGFGEQFF